A single sample gave rise to the 7 T cell receptor beta chains below, sequenced in a study of T-cell reconstitution after alpha-beta-depleted transplantation in children. Unique molecular identifiers were incorporated into the prepared TCRbeta library. One entry per CDR3 protein, called by TCRdb with MiXCR from the PCR reads. The sample contains around 380,000 distinct CDR3 sequences, around 9.9% of which appear only once. Specimen: PBMCs from the stem cell graft donor, collected from the stem cell graft. The receptors here all came from a human donor who donated a stem cell graft to a child with acute myeloid leukemia.

The rearrangement uses TRBV20-1 and TRBJ2-5; weak D call: TRBD2 (5 bases). Trimming took off 3 bases at V and 1 base at J, with 15 bases between the two ends. The CDR3 has 15 residues. Per the germline V gene, CDR1 is DFQATT and CDR2 is SNEGSKA (reference sequence). The CDR3 loop reads CSASLGLAVQETQYF. The CDR3 DNA sequence: TGCAGTGCTAGCCTCGGGCTAGCAGTCCAAGAGACCCAGTACTTC.

This clonotype has at least ten counts. The chain links TRBV10-2 to TRBJ2-4; D might be TRBD1 (6 bases). Trimming left V 4 bases short and J 9 bases short, with 10 bases between. This CDR3 region has 12 residues. The germline gives CDR1 WSHSY, CDR2 SAAADI. The CDR3: CASSVTGSIQYF. In nucleotides, the CDR3 is TGCGCCAGCAGTGTTACAGGGTCCATTCAGTACTTC.

The table lists this clonotype with a few counts. This sequence joins TRBV7-8 and TRBJ2-1, with D unclear. The ends were cut back, 1 base at V and 0 bases at J, with 10 bases in the middle. This CDR3 spans 16 amino acids. Germline V CDR1 and CDR2: SGHVS, FQNEAQ. The CDR3 DNA reads as TGTGCCAGCAGCTTAGGTATAGGCAGCTCCTACAATGAGCAGTTCTTC. Translating gives CASSLGIGSSYNEQFF. Filled out from reference TRBV7-8 and TRBJ2-1, the complete variable domain reads GAGVSQSPRYKVAKRGQDVALRCDPISGHVSLFWYQQALGQGPEFLTYFQNEAQLDKSGLPSDRFFAERPEGSVSTLKIQRTQQEDSAVYLCASSLGIGSSYNEQFFGPGTRLTVL.

This clonotype was detected only a few times. The J gene is TRBJ2-1, the V gene TRBV5-1, with TRBD1 matching 12 bases. In germline, CDR1 is SGHRS, CDR2 YFSETQ. The trim removed 3 bases at V and 6 bases at J, leaving 4 bases unmatched. This CDR3 has 15 residues. CDR3 protein: CASSWGQGALNEQFF. The CDR3, as DNA: TGCGCCAGCAGCTGGGGACAGGGGGCTCTCAATGAGCAGTTCTTC.

This clonotype was recorded many times. J is TRBJ2-3 and V is TRBV7-2, with D hard to call. The CDR3 runs 13 residues. With 1 base removed from V and 5 bases from J, the gap between germline ends came to 7 bases. Germline loops: CDR1 SGHTA, CDR2 FQGNSA. CDR3 in DNA: TGTGCCAGCAGCTTAGTGGGCCTAGATACGCAGTATTTT. Amino acid sequence: CASSLVGLDTQYF. Based on the CDR3 plus reference TRBV7-2 and TRBJ2-3, the full variable domain is GAGVSQSPSNKVTEKGKDVELRCDPISGHTALYWYRQSLGQGLEFLIYFQGNSAPDKSGLPSDRFSAERTGGSVSTLTIQRTQQEDSAVYLCASSLVGLDTQYFGPGTRLTVL.

This clonotype showed up many times. This rearrangement joins TRBV6-5 to TRBJ1-1, with TRBD1 matching 7 bases. CDR1 is MNHEY and CDR2 is SVGAGI in the germline V gene. Trimming removed 2 bases from V and 1 base from J; junction bases left unmatched: 7. The CDR3 runs 16 residues. The chain's CDR3 is CASSYIPQGENTEAFF. The CDR3 nucleotides are TGTGCCAGCAGTTACATCCCGCAGGGGGAGAACACTGAAGCTTTCTTT.

The rearrangement links TRBV9 to TRBJ1-2, with 7 bases matching TRBD1. V lost 0 bases to trimming and J lost 9 bases; unmatched junction nucleotides: 8. The V gene's germline CDR1 is SGDLS and CDR2 YYNGEE. This CDR3 region has 14 residues. The CDR3 reads CASSVGGGGGRYTF. The CDR3 DNA reads as TGTGCCAGCAGCGTAGGAGGAGGGGGCGGGCGCTACACCTTC.